Listed here are 23 T cell receptor beta chains from one sample, sequenced in a study of shared clonotypes between healthy human individuals. Sequencing was performed with immunoSEQ multiplex PCR; in TCRdb, only in-frame clones are kept and a portion is missing. The top ten hold less than 0.065% of the sample, which has roughly 640,000 clones, more than 95% seen once. Sample: naive CD4+ T cells sorted from blood. Stated subset: CD45RA+ positively selected. The source is a woman in her 30s in good health.

This clone showed up just once. The chain employs TRBV6-5 and TRBJ2-1, with 13 bases that match TRBD2. The junction had 3 bases not matched to a gene; V was cut back by 6 bases and J by 4 bases. The CDR3 is made up of 15 amino acids. The germline gives CDR1 MNHEY, CDR2 SVGAGI. The CDR3 loop reads CASSAGLAGYNEQFF. As DNA, the CDR3 is TGTGCCAGCAGCGCGGGACTAGCGGGGTACAATGAGCAGTTCTTC.

The rearrangement joins TRBV19 to TRBJ2-7; D gene uncertain. V gave up 2 bases and J gave up 3 bases, with 8 bases separating them. CDR1 is LNHDA and CDR2 is SQIVND in the germline V gene (reference sequence). The CDR3 covers 13 residues. The CDR3 region has the DNA TGTGCCAGTAGTATAAATCGTTTCTACGAGCAGTACTTC. It specifies CASSINRFYEQYF.

This clone was detected once. V usage is TRBV19 and J usage is TRBJ1-5; unclear D gene. V was cut by 6 bases and J by 10 bases, with 16 bases left in between. The CDR3 has 13 amino acids. Germline loops: CDR1 LNHDA, CDR2 SQIVND (reference sequence). DNA for the CDR3: TGTGCCAGTAGCCCCCCCGGCTCTGGACCCCAGCATTTT. Translated: CASSPPGSGPQHF.

This sequence joins TRBV28 and TRBJ2-5; 7 nucleotides line up with TRBD2. The DNA end favors TRBJ2-7, so the J call may be wrong. Germline V lookup: CDR1 MDHEN, CDR2 SYDVKM. CDR3 size: 14 residues. In DNA form, the CDR3 reads TGTGCCAGCAGTTTCCCAACTAGCGTTTACGAGCAGTACTTC. Its protein is CASSFPTSVYEQYF.

A single count supports this clone. Here the CDR3 DNA reads TGTGCCAGCAGTTTGGGCTCAAGGCAGCCCCAGCATTTT. Protein: CASSLGSRQPQHF. The gene calls are TRBV28 and TRBJ1-5; D call uncertain. Germline V lookup: CDR1 MDHEN, CDR2 SYDVKM. V shed 3 bases and J shed 7 bases, with 10 bases lying between them. This CDR3 is 13 amino acids long.

V is TRBV5-1 and J is TRBJ2-7; 8 nucleotides line up with TRBD1. Germline CDR1 and CDR2: SGHRS and YFSETQ. This CDR3 contains 14 residues. V dropped 1 base and J dropped 7; count of bases not matched to a gene: 7. CDR3 in amino acids: CASSLRQGAVEQYF. DNA of the CDR3: TGCGCCAGCAGCTTGCGTCAGGGGGCCGTAGAGCAGTACTTC.

The V and J genes are TRBV19 and TRBJ2-1; D call uncertain. In germline, CDR1 is LNHDA, CDR2 SQIVND (reference sequence). The CDR3 extends over 16 amino acids. The V end lost 5 bases, the J end lost 0 bases, and 14 bases lay between the germline ends. CDR3 sequence: CASSWAAASSYNEQFF. The CDR3 DNA reads as TGTGCCAGTAGTTGGGCGGCGGCGAGCTCCTACAATGAGCAGTTCTTC.

V is TRBV4-1 and J is TRBJ1-2; D is uncertain. Trimming shortened V by 2 bases and J by 4 bases, and 17 bases separated the two germline ends. CDR3 length: 16 residues. Germline lookup yields CDR1 MGHRA and CDR2 YSYEKL. CDR3 nucleotide sequence: TGCGCCAGCAGCCAACCCCTCCAAGGGCGACGCTATGGCTACACCTTC. The encoded protein is CASSQPLQGRRYGYTF.

V and J are TRBV19 and TRBJ2-1; D is uncertain. CDR1 and CDR2 from the germline V gene are LNHDA and SQIVND (reference sequence). V was trimmed by 0 bases and J by 3 bases, leaving 6 bases between them. The CDR3 is 14 residues long. The CDR3 region has the DNA TGTGCCAGTAGTATAGACCCTCTCTACAATGAGCAGTTCTTC. Translation gives CASSIDPLYNEQFF.

V gene TRBV4-1 combines with J gene TRBJ2-7, with 9 bases fitting TRBD2. Germline V gene data show CDR1 as MGHRA and CDR2 as YSYEKL. This CDR3 is built from 19 residues. The J segment lost 1 base and the V segment lost 0 bases, leaving 13 bases of the junction unmatched. CDR3: CASSQDGLAGAKGSYEQYF. The CDR3 DNA is TGCGCCAGCAGCCAAGATGGGTTAGCGGGGGCCAAAGGATCCTACGAGCAGTACTTC.

This rearrangement joins TRBV7-9 to TRBJ1-3; TRBD1 aligns across 7 bases. The germline V gene encodes CDR1 SEHNR and CDR2 FQNEAQ (reference sequence). The CDR3 length is 17 residues. Trimming cost V 2 bases and J 1 base; bases outside gene matches: 8. DNA for the CDR3: TGTGCCAGCAGCTTACTGGGGGAGGGGGCTTCTGGAAACACCATATATTTT. It encodes CASSLLGEGASGNTIYF.

This chain joins TRBV7-9 and TRBJ2-6; TRBD1 is a possible D gene (5 bases). Trimming removed 1 base from V and 0 bases from J, with 10 bases in between. CDR1 is SEHNR, CDR2 FQNEAQ, per germline (reference sequence). This CDR3 is built from 17 residues. This chain's CDR3 is CASSLGQSISGANVLTF. The DNA of the CDR3 is TGTGCCAGCAGCTTAGGACAGTCAATCTCTGGGGCCAACGTCCTGACTTTC. The full variable domain, in which reference TRBV7-9 and TRBJ2-6 provide the parts outside the CDR3, is DTGVSQNPRHKITKRGQNVTFRCDPISEHNRLYWYRQTLGQGPEFLTYFQNEAQLEKSRLLSDRFSAERPKGSFSTLEIQRTEQGDSAMYLCASSLGQSISGANVLTFGAGSRLTVL.

V is TRBV11-1 and J is TRBJ2-3; no clear D. CDR1 is SGHAT, CDR2 FQDESV, per germline (reference sequence). Trimming removed 3 bases from V and 0 bases from J, with 7 bases in between. This CDR3 comprises 14 residues. CDR3: CASSLGSSTDTQYF. DNA for the CDR3: TGTGCCAGCAGCTTGGGATCCAGCACAGATACGCAGTATTTT.

About this clone: The junction departs from the called germline gene at one end, perhaps through a read error. The chain links TRBV10-1 to TRBJ2-7; D is unclear. The CDR3 contains 14 residues. Germline CDR1 and CDR2: WNHNN and SYGVQD (reference sequence). CDR3 amino acids: CASSESGRSYERYF. CDR3 coding DNA: TGCGCCAGCAGTGAGTCCGGCAGAAGCTACGAGCGGTACTTC.

The chain carries TRBV2 and TRBJ2-2; D ambiguous. The length of the CDR3 is 12 residues. V lost 5 bases, J lost 2 bases, and 3 bases lay in between. Germline loops: CDR1 SNHLY, CDR2 FYNNEI. The CDR3 DNA reads TGTGCCAGCAGTACAAACACCGGGGAGCTGTTTTTT. Translation gives CASSTNTGELFF.

The rearrangement joins TRBV7-8 to TRBJ1-5, with no clear D. The CDR3 has 16 residues. CDR1 is SGHVS, CDR2 FQNEAQ, per germline. With 0 bases removed from V and 6 bases from J, the gap between germline ends came to 15 bases. As DNA, the CDR3 is TGTGCCAGCAGCTTAGCGCGGGCCCCGGGCGGTCAGCCCCAGCATTTT. It yields the protein CASSLARAPGGQPQHF.

The V call is TRBV25-1, the J call TRBJ2-6, with 7 bases identical to TRBD1. The CDR3 covers 15 residues. The V and J ends lost 3 bases and 4 bases, in that order; junction bases with no gene match: 3. CDR1 is MGHDK, CDR2 SYGVNS, per germline. CDR3 sequence reads: CASSDTGVGANVLTF. The CDR3 DNA sequence: TGTGCCAGCAGTGACACAGGGGTCGGGGCCAACGTCCTGACTTTC.

This clone showed up just once. The rearrangement links TRBV21-1 to TRBJ1-3. TRBV21-1 is a pseudogene. CDR3 length equals 14 residues. The DNA of the CDR3 is TGTGCCAGCAGCAAACCGACGGGGGGAAACACCATATATTTT. Amino acids: CASSKPTGGNTIYF.

This chain joins TRBV7-2 and TRBJ2-1; the match to TRBD2 covers 12 bases. CDR3 length equals 17 residues. Losses at the gene ends were 0 bases for V and 5 bases for J; bases not matched to a gene: 5. The germline CDR1 and CDR2 sequences are SGHTA and FQGNSA. The CDR3 loop is CASSLAYLAGGNNEQFF. The CDR3, as DNA: TGTGCCAGCAGCTTAGCGTACCTAGCGGGAGGGAACAATGAGCAGTTCTTC. Using reference TRBV7-2 and TRBJ2-1 for the parts outside the CDR3, the full variable domain is GAGVSQSPSNKVTEKGKDVELRCDPISGHTALYWYRQSLGQGLEFLIYFQGNSAPDKSGLPSDRFSAERTGGSVSTLTIQRTQQEDSAVYLCASSLAYLAGGNNEQFFGPGTRLTVL.

V and J are TRBV27 and TRBJ2-7, with TRBD1 as a possible D gene (6 bases). The CDR3 covers 14 residues. CDR1 MNHEY and CDR2 SMNVEV come from the germline V gene (reference sequence). V was clipped by 7 bases and J by 2 bases, with 15 bases between them. CDR3 sequence: CASTRDKPPYEQYF. The CDR3 nucleotides are TGTGCCAGCACCCGGGACAAACCGCCCTACGAGCAGTACTTC.

The chain links TRBV7-9 to TRBJ1-5; D is unresolved. CDR1 is SEHNR, CDR2 FQNEAQ, per germline (reference sequence). V dropped 1 base and J dropped 4 bases, with 5 bases sitting between them. This CDR3 has 13 residues. CDR3 in amino acids: CASSLGENQPQHF. The DNA for the CDR3 is TGTGCCAGCAGCTTAGGAGAAAATCAGCCCCAGCATTTT.

This clone was seen just once. The genes are TRBV6-4 and TRBJ2-3; D not resolved. CDR1 and CDR2 from the germline V gene are MRHNA and SNTAGT. The CDR3 runs to 15 residues. V was cut by 0 bases and J by 1 base, with 8 bases left in between. This CDR3 reads CASSDSWSGTDTQYF. The CDR3 region has the DNA TGTGCCAGCAGTGACTCCTGGTCGGGCACAGATACGCAGTATTTT.

The V gene is TRBV11-3, the J gene TRBJ2-3; 11 bases map to TRBD2. The CDR3 is made up of 16 amino acids. The V gene's germline CDR1 is SGHNT and CDR2 YENEEA. V shed 5 bases and J 4 bases; nucleotides not matched to a gene: 8. CDR3 sequence reads: CASSPGTSGIADTQYF. The DNA of the CDR3 is TGTGCCAGCAGCCCGGGGACTAGCGGAATAGCAGATACGCAGTATTTT. Combining the CDR3 with reference TRBV11-3 and TRBJ2-3 gives the whole variable domain EAGVVQSPRYKIIEKKQPVAFWCNPISGHNTLYWYLQNLGQGPELLIRYENEEAVDDSQLPKDRFSAERLKGVDSTLKIQPAELGDSAVYLCASSPGTSGIADTQYFGPGTRLTVL.